This T cell receptor beta chain was documented in a study of cytomegalovirus exposure and HLA in healthy donors. This CDR3 has 17 residues. Germline V CDR1 and CDR2: SEHNR, FQNEAQ (reference sequence). V was cut by 5 bases and J by 2 bases, with 21 bases left in between. PCR employed 60 Vbeta and 13 Jbeta primers. TCRdb keeps only in-frame clones here, not all; method: immunoSEQ multiplex PCR. This table holds about 130,000 clones, over 70% found once. The source of this sequence is a man younger than 45 in good health and CMV-seronegative. The specimen was PBMCs. This chain uses TRBV7-9 with TRBJ2-5, with a tentative D call TRBD2 (6 bases). This chain's CDR3 is CASSPERGTRIQETQYF. DNA of the CDR3: TGTGCCAGCAGCCCGGAAAGAGGGACTCGAATACAAGAGACCCAGTACTTC.